This TCR beta chain is drawn from a study of Graves' ophthalmopathy and Graves' hyperthyroidism. Study-wide results and limits: Blood also contained most of the expanded thyroid clonotypes above 0.001 frequency. This model predicted ophthalmopathy progression (sensitivity 60% to 71%, specificity around 72%).

As concerns this clonotype: Its antigen is unknown.

CDR1 and CDR2 from the germline V gene are SQVTM and ANQGSEA. The CDR3 sequence is 13 residues long. V was trimmed by 1 base and J by 4 bases, leaving 8 bases between them. The sequenced template was RNA, covering the TCR beta CDR3 region. An opening RT-PCR round employed HTBI primers and preceded a second-round multiplex PCR. MiXCR, run by TCRdb on the multiplex PCR reads, gives a single entry per CDR3 protein. The table lists around 1.1 million distinct CDR3 sequences, approximately 35% of them singletons. This receptor was taken from an adult man with Graves' hyperthyroidism. Sequencing was performed on peripheral blood or thyroid tissue (not recorded which). The genes are TRBV29-1 and TRBJ1-5; D unclear. CDR3 in amino acids: CSVEGQPNQPQHF. The CDR3 region has the DNA TGCAGCGTTGAAGGGCAGCCTAATCAGCCCCAGCATTTT.